The clone carrying this T cell receptor beta chain was picked up many times. The data are from a study of metastatic and nonmetastatic thyroid tumors. Authors' data handling: Clinicopathological groups of papillary thyroid cancer showed CDR3 differences that were used to build a distant-metastasis classifier. MiXCR reprocessed the PCR reads for TCRdb. TCRdb, not the original authors, processed these V and J calls. This repertoire shows about 31,000 clones, about 21% found once; its top ten account for 22%. The CDR3 is made up of 16 amino acids. V gave up 2 bases and J gave up 6 bases; unmatched junction bases: 10. CDR1 WSHSY and CDR2 SAAADI come from the germline V gene. Treatment of any kind had been given to no patient before thyroid surgery.

The sample taken for sequencing was blood. This chain links TRBV10-2 with TRBJ1-5, with 7 bases matching TRBD1. The TCR was taken from a female donor with papillary thyroid cancer or a benign thyroid nodule (not recorded which). Some clones in this sample may be carry-over from other donors' samples. The CDR3 region has the DNA TGCGCCAGCAGTGAGCCAAGGGAGGGGGCAGGTCAGCCCCAGCATTTT. Protein sequence: CASSEPREGAGQPQHF.